This entry concerns a single TCR beta chain. Its cognate antigen is unknown. This specimen comes from a study of post-analysis software for immune sequencing data. Study details: The disease courses spanned relapsing-remitting, secondary progressive and progressive-relapsing forms of multiple sclerosis. Study outcomes and limitations: TRBV5-6, TRBV5-1 and TRBV20-1 were among several TRBV segments more frequent in patients than controls. Samples sharing a preparation batch grouped tightly together when assessed by F measure.

Unique molecular identifiers were present in the TCR beta cDNA libraries. TCRdb recomputed calls from the PCR reads with MiXCR, one row per CDR3 protein. Of fewer than 850,000 distinct CDR3 sequences in the sample, roughly 29% are singletons; the top ten hold under 0.7%. Germline V lookup: CDR1 MNHEY, CDR2 SMNVEV (reference sequence). The CDR3 spans 14 residues. Trimming took off 5 bases at V and 13 bases at J, with 18 bases between the two ends. The sequencing sample was made of blood. This rearrangement joins TRBV27 to TRBJ1-6; D is perhaps TRBD1 (5 bases). This sequence originates from a girl aged 5 to 17 with multiple sclerosis. CDR3 in DNA: TGTGCCAGCAGTCCATCCCCCCGGGACCACCCCCTCCACTTT. Encoded protein: CASSPSPRDHPLHF.